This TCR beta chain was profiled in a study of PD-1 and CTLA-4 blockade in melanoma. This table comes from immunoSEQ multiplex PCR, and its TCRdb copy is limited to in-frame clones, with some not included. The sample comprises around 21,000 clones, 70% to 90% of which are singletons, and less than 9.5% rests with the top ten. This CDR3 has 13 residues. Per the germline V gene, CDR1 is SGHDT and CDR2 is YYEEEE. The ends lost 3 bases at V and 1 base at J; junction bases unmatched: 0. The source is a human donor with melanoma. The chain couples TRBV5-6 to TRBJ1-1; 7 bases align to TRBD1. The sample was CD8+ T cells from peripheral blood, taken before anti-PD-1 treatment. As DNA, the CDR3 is TGTGCCAGCAGCTGGGACAGGAACACTGAAGCTTTCTTT. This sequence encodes CASSWDRNTEAFF.